This T cell receptor beta chain was obtained from a study of cytomegalovirus exposure and HLA in healthy donors. Study results and limitations: Specificity for CMV antigens was confirmed in vitro for a few of the CMV-associated chains. Presence/absence analyses rested on an assumption that sequencing depth was roughly uniform across donors.

CDR3 size: 15 residues. From germline, CDR1 is MNHNY and CDR2 SVGAGI (reference sequence). The V segment lost 5 bases and the J segment 0 bases; nucleotides outside the gene matches: 3. Of note for this clone: Its target is not known.

This PCR relied on a set of 60 Vbeta primers and 13 Jbeta primers. This table comes from immunoSEQ multiplex PCR, and its TCRdb copy is limited to in-frame clones, with some not included. Here the sample spans approximately 190,000 clones, 82% being singletons. The sequence was obtained from a woman aged 18-29 years in good health and CMV-seronegative. The specimen was PBMCs. The chain has TRBV6-6 and TRBJ2-3; 9 nucleotides match TRBD1. The CDR3 DNA sequence: TGTGCCAGCAGTCCGGGACAGGGAAGCACAGATACGCAGTATTTT. This codes for CASSPGQGSTDTQYF.